The 25 T cell receptor beta chains reported below all come from one sample, sequenced in a study of a mutant IDH1 vaccine in newly diagnosed glioma. These receptors have no known antigen. Stated time point: week 35, safety follow-up. Every vaccination contained 300 ug of the mutant IDH1 20-mer peptide and was paired with topical imiquimod. Profiling relied on immunoSEQ multiplex PCR, and the TCRdb table lists in-frame clones only, not all of them. This table has around 54,000 clones, 80% to 90% appearing once. The sample here was PBMCs, taken from a glioma patient whose treatment included an IDH1 peptide vaccine. These receptors all stem from a man in his forties with glioma.

This chain links TRBV4-1 with TRBJ2-7; possible D gene TRBD2, 6 bases. Looked up from germline, CDR1 is MGHRA and CDR2 is YSYEKL. The CDR3 contains 16 residues. V lost 4 bases, J lost 0 bases, and 16 bases lay in between. The CDR3 coding sequence is TGCGCCAGCAGCCCGTCGGGCTCACTAGCCTCCTACGAGCAGTACTTC. This encodes CASSPSGSLASYEQYF.

This clone was detected only once. The V gene is TRBV4-1, the J gene TRBJ2-3; D gene unclear. The CDR3 has 17 residues. Germline CDR1 MGHRA, CDR2 YSYEKL. Between the trimmed V and J ends, which lost 4 bases and 2 bases, there was a span of 19 bases. The CDR3 region has the DNA TGCGCCAGCAGCCCGCCCGGGCCCGGTATGATCACAGATACGCAGTATTTT. This gives the protein CASSPPGPGMITDTQYF.

The rearrangement joins TRBV5-4 to TRBJ2-7; 9 bases align to TRBD2. This CDR3 spans 14 amino acids. Per germline, CDR1 SGHNT and CDR2 YYREEE (reference sequence). V gave up 9 bases and J gave up 4 bases; unmatched junction bases: 11. CDR3 sequence: CATGNSGSVYEQYF. The CDR3 coding sequence is TGTGCCACCGGAAATAGCGGGAGTGTTTACGAGCAGTACTTC. Complete variable domain (other parts from reference TRBV5-4 and TRBJ2-7): ETGVTQSPTHLIKTRGQQVTLRCSSQSGHNTVSWYQQALGQGPQFIFQYYREEENGRGNFPPRFSGLQFPNYSSELNVNALELDDSALYLCATGNSGSVYEQYFGPGTRLTVT.

In the case of this clone: One junction end disagrees with the germline gene, perhaps due to a read error. Additional DNA sequences in this sample encode the identical CDR3. The chain recombines TRBV5-4 with TRBJ2-3; D might be TRBD1 (5 bases). Germline CDR1 reads SGHNT; CDR2 reads YYREEE (reference sequence). The CDR3 has 15 residues. CDR3: CASSLVTGITDTQYF. Written as DNA, the CDR3 is TGTGCCAGCAGCTTGGTTACAGGTATCACAGATACGCAATATTTT.

This chain joins TRBV6-6 and TRBJ2-3; the D is unclear. Looked up from germline, CDR1 is MNHNY and CDR2 is SVGAGI (reference sequence). The CDR3 extends over 12 amino acids. V was shortened by 11 bases and J by 8 bases, with 17 bases between the two germline ends. The CDR3 DNA reads TGTGCCGCCTTTTCCGGAACCGGTACGCAGTATTTT. The encoded protein is CAAFSGTGTQYF.

The chain has TRBV6-5 and TRBJ1-1; D unclear. Trimming removed 3 bases from V and 1 base from J, with 6 bases in between. Germline CDR1 and CDR2: MNHEY and SVGAGI. The CDR3 runs to 13 residues. CDR3 loop: CASSYWENTEAFF. CDR3 DNA sequence: TGTGCCAGCAGTTATTGGGAGAACACTGAAGCTTTCTTT.

This sequence joins TRBV6-5 and TRBJ1-1; D ambiguous. The CDR3 runs to 12 residues. Germline V gene sequence: CDR1 MNHEY, CDR2 SVGAGI. Deletions cut 0 bases from V and 5 bases from J, with 4 bases between. CDR3 coding DNA: TGTGCCAGCAGTTACTCGGTGACTGAAGCTTTCTTT. This sequence encodes CASSYSVTEAFF.

V is TRBV27 and J is TRBJ1-5; 7 bases are a match to TRBD1. Trimming took 8 bases from V and 6 from J; bases not matched to a gene: 10. The V gene's germline CDR1 is MNHEY and CDR2 SMNVEV (reference sequence). This CDR3 comprises 14 residues. The CDR3: CASGPTGVSQPQHF. CDR3 DNA: TGTGCCAGCGGACCAACAGGGGTGAGTCAGCCCCAGCATTTT.

The rearrangement links TRBV25-1 to TRBJ1-5; no reliable D call. Germline V lookup: CDR1 MGHDK, CDR2 SYGVNS. The CDR3 spans 16 residues. Trimming cost V 8 bases and J 0 bases, with 17 bases left between them. The CDR3 reads CASLDTEAGSNQPQHF. The CDR3 DNA is TGTGCCAGCTTAGATACGGAGGCGGGTAGCAATCAGCCCCAGCATTTT.

The genes are TRBV28 and TRBJ2-7; unclear D gene. Germline values: CDR1 MDHEN, CDR2 SYDVKM. There are 12 residues in the CDR3. Trimming stripped 4 bases from V and 3 bases from J, with 7 bases between. CDR3: CASSSGIYEQYF. In nucleotides, the CDR3 is TGTGCCAGCAGTTCCGGCATCTACGAGCAGTACTTC.

This chain joins TRBV5-1 and TRBJ1-1, with no clear D. CDR3 size: 14 residues. The ends were cut back, 0 bases at V and 5 bases at J, with 11 bases in the middle. In germline, CDR1 is SGHRS, CDR2 YFSETQ. This CDR3 reads CASSLDRRVTEAFF. CDR3 coding DNA: TGCGCCAGCAGCTTGGATCGGCGGGTTACTGAAGCTTTCTTT.

The rearrangement links TRBV6-5 to TRBJ2-1; 11 bases agree with TRBD2. CDR3 length equals 16 residues. J gave up 9 bases and V 2 bases, and 9 bases lay outside the gene matches. From germline, CDR1 is MNHEY and CDR2 SVGAGI. The CDR3 coding sequence is TGTGCCAGCAGTTACGGACTAGCGGGTGGGTTGAGTGAGCAGTTCTTC. Translating gives CASSYGLAGGLSEQFF.

The chain employs TRBV19 and TRBJ2-7; weak D call: TRBD2 (5 bases). Germline values: CDR1 LNHDA, CDR2 SQIVND (reference sequence). The CDR3 extends over 14 amino acids. V was pared by 9 bases and J by 0 bases, with 15 bases between. In DNA, the CDR3 is TGTGCCAGCCGAAATACTAGGAGCTCCTACGAGCAGTACTTC. Its protein product is CASRNTRSSYEQYF.

This clone came up once. The V gene is TRBV6-1, the J gene TRBJ2-2; TRBD2 might be the D (6 bases). CDR1 is MNHNS, CDR2 SASEGT, per germline. V lost 6 bases, J lost 2 bases, and 10 bases lay in between. The length of the CDR3 is 14 residues. CDR3 protein: CASSRDFNTGELFF. CDR3 nucleotides: TGTGCCAGCAGCCGGGACTTTAACACCGGGGAGCTGTTTTTT.

The rearrangement uses TRBV9 and TRBJ1-2, with 7 bases that match TRBD1. Unmatched junction bases numbered 3, after V lost 0 bases and J lost 4 bases. The CDR3 is made up of 14 amino acids. Germline CDR1 is SGDLS and CDR2 is YYNGEE. The chain's CDR3 is CASSVDRGGYGYTF. CDR3 DNA: TGTGCCAGCAGCGTAGACAGGGGAGGCTATGGCTACACCTTC.

The chain links TRBV11-2 to TRBJ1-5, with a weak D call TRBD1 (6 bases). Trimming pared 1 base from V and 1 base from J, leaving 11 bases between. Per germline, CDR1 SGHAT and CDR2 FQNNGV. The CDR3 length is 16 residues. DNA of the CDR3: TGTGCCAGCAGCTTAGTCCGGGGGCGCAGCAATCAGCCCCAGCATTTT. This translates into CASSLVRGRSNQPQHF.

This sequence joins TRBV7-9 and TRBJ2-7; 13 nucleotides line up with TRBD2. V lost 5 bases, J lost 5 bases, and 9 bases stayed unmatched. The CDR3 length is 16 residues. Per germline, CDR1 SEHNR and CDR2 FQNEAQ (reference sequence). The CDR3 here is CASSLERGLAGNEQYF. In DNA form, the CDR3 reads TGTGCCAGCAGCCTGGAAAGGGGACTAGCGGGAAACGAGCAGTACTTC.

V and J are TRBV13 and TRBJ1-1; TRBD1 is a possible D gene (6 bases). The CDR3 is made up of 14 amino acids. CDR1 and CDR2 (germline): PRHDT, FYEKMQ (reference sequence). V was trimmed by 0 bases and J by 6 bases, leaving 11 bases between them. Written as DNA, the CDR3 is TGTGCCAGCAGCTTAGGCGAAAGGACAGCTGAAGCTTTCTTT. Its translation is CASSLGERTAEAFF.

This clone was seen a single time. The V call is TRBV19, the J call TRBJ1-2; 9 nucleotides match TRBD1. Germline V lookup: CDR1 LNHDA, CDR2 SQIVND (reference sequence). The CDR3 length is 15 residues. J lost 10 bases, V lost 6 bases, and 15 bases had no gene match. CDR3: CASRTDPGTGRSYTF. Written as DNA, the CDR3 is TGTGCCAGTAGGACTGACCCCGGGACAGGGAGATCCTACACCTTC.

The count of this clone is one. J is TRBJ1-2 and V is TRBV4-2, with D hard to call. Germline CDR1 and CDR2: LGHNA and YNFKEQ. The CDR3 sequence is 12 residues long. The V end was cut by 1 base, the J end by 11 bases, with 11 bases between. CDR3 residues: CASSQVAGRYTF. CDR3 sequence (DNA): TGTGCCAGCAGCCAAGTTGCCGGGAGATACACCTTC.

This rearrangement joins TRBV5-5 to TRBJ2-5; D perhaps matches TRBD2 (5 bases). V was pared by 4 bases and J by 5 bases, with 12 bases between. Looked up from germline, CDR1 is SGHKS and CDR2 is YYEKEE (reference sequence). CDR3 size: 13 residues. CDR3 bases: TGTGCCAGCAGCGTCCCCGGCGGGGAGACCCAGTACTTC. Translation: CASSVPGGETQYF.

The rearrangement joins TRBV2 to TRBJ2-7; D is perhaps TRBD1 or TRBD2 (5 bases each). This CDR3 comprises 15 residues. Germline CDR1 reads SNHLY; CDR2 reads FYNNEI. V lost 5 bases, J lost 6 bases, and 20 bases lay in between. The CDR3 sequence: CASSLAGVGTFEQYF. The CDR3, as DNA: TGTGCCAGCAGTCTCGCTGGGGTGGGGACCTTCGAGCAGTACTTC. Combining the CDR3 with reference TRBV2 and TRBJ2-7 gives the whole variable domain EPEVTQTPSHQVTQMGQEVILRCVPISNHLYFYWYRQILGQKVEFLVSFYNNEISEKSEIFDDQFSVERPDGSNFTLKIRSTKLEDSAMYFCASSLAGVGTFEQYFGPGTRLTVT.

This clone was seen more than once but under ten times. The J gene is TRBJ1-1, the V gene TRBV5-1; possible D gene TRBD1, 6 bases. The CDR3 spans 14 residues. The germline V and J ends were trimmed by 2 bases and 7 bases, with 15 bases remaining between them. Germline V gene data show CDR1 as SGHRS and CDR2 as YFSETQ. CDR3 coding DNA: TGCGCCAGCAGCTTCCAACAGGGTAGCGGTGAAGCTTTCTTT. Protein: CASSFQQGSGEAFF. The whole variable domain, remainder taken from reference TRBV5-1 and TRBJ1-1, is KAGVTQTPRYLIKTRGQQVTLSCSPISGHRSVSWYQQTPGQGLQFLFEYFSETQRNKGNFPGRFSGRQFSNSRSEMNVSTLELGDSALYLCASSFQQGSGEAFFGQGTRLTVV.

The chain links TRBV21-1 to TRBJ2-7; TRBD2, as called in the table, went unchecked against the DNA. TRBV21-1 is reported as a pseudogene. There are 11 residues in the CDR3. The CDR3, as DNA: TGTGCCAGCAGCATTCTCCGGGAGCAGTACTTC. It codes for CASSILREQYF.

The chain is built from TRBV6-5 and TRBJ1-2, with D possibly TRBD1 on 5 matching bases. The CDR3 sequence is 13 residues long. Trimming cost V 4 bases and J 8 bases, with 14 bases left between them. Germline V CDR1 and CDR2: MNHEY, SVGAGI. This CDR3 reads CASSSPVGAGYTF. CDR3 sequence (DNA): TGTGCCAGCAGTTCCCCAGTAGGGGCCGGCTACACCTTC.